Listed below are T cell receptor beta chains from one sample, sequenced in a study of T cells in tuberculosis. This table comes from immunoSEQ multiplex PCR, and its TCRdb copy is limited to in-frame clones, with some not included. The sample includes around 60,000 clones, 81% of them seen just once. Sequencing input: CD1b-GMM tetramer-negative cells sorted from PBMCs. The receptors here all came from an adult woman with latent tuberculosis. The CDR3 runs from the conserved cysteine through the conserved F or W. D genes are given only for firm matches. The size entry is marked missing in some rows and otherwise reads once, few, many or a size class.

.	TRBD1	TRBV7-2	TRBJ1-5	CASSLARGSNQPQHF	TGTGCCAGCAGCTTAGCCAGGGGGAGCAATCAGCCCCAGCATTTT
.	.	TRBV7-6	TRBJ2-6	CASSFEATSSGANVLTF	TGTGCCAGCAGCTTTGAGGCGACCAGCTCTGGGGCCAACGTCCTGACTTTC
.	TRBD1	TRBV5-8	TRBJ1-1	CASSPDRGGDTEAFF	TGTGCCAGCAGCCCAGACAGGGGAGGAGACACTGAAGCTTTCTTT
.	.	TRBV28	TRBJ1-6	CATRGGNSPLHF	TGTGCCACCCGCGGGGGCAATTCACCCCTCCACTTT
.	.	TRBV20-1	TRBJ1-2	CSVVHLYGYTF	TGCAGTGTAGTGCACCTCTATGGCTACACCTTC
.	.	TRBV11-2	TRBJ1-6	CASSRGGNSPLHF	TGTGCCAGCAGCCGCGGAGGGAATTCACCCCTCCACTTT
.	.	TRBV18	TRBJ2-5	CASSPGLQETQYF	TGTGCCAGCTCACCAGGGCTACAAGAGACCCAGTACTTC
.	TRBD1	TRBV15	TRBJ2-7	CATSKGQGEVYEQYF	TGTGCCACCAGCAAGGGACAGGGGGAAGTCTACGAGCAGTACTTC
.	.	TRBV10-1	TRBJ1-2	CASSDGGGTKTF	TGCGCCAGCAGTGATGGGGGCGGAACCAAGACCTTC
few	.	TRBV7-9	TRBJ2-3	CASSLDYTSTDTQYF	TGTGCCAGCAGCCTGGACTACACTAGCACAGATACGCAGTATTTT
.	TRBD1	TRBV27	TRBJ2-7	CASSCKDRSTYEQYF	TGTGCCAGCAGTTGTAAGGACAGGTCCACCTACGAGCAGTACTTC
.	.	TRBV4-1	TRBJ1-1	CASSTTVNTEAFF	TGCGCCAGCAGTACGACAGTGAACACTGAAGCTTTCTTT
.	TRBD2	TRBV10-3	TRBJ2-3	CAISETSGRGGDTQYF	TGTGCCATCAGTGAGACTAGCGGGAGGGGTGGAGATACGCAGTATTTT
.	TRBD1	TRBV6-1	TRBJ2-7	CASKPGTGSSYEQYF	TGTGCCAGCAAACCCGGGACAGGGTCCTCCTACGAGCAGTACTTC
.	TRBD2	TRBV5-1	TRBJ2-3	CASSPGTSGSSDTQYF	TGCGCCAGCAGCCCCGGGACTAGCGGGAGCTCAGATACGCAGTATTTT
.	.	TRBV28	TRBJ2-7	CASTSNRDEQYF	TGTGCCAGCACCTCTAACAGGGACGAGCAGTACTTC
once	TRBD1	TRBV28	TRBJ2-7	CASSSPRRGRPYEQYF	TGTGCCAGCAGTTCTCCCAGAAGGGGGCGCCCCTACGAGCAGTACTTC
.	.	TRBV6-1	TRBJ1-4	CASSERRGGEEKLFF	TGTGCCAGCAGTGAACGCAGGGGTGGAGAGGAAAAACTGTTTTTT
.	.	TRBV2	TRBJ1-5	CASSSWTLARGNQPQHF	TGTGCCAGCAGTTCATGGACTCTAGCCCGCGGCAATCAGCCCCAGCATTTT
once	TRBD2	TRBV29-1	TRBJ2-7	CSVVRGSSYEQYF	TGCAGCGTCGTGCGCGGGAGTTCCTACGAGCAGTACTTC
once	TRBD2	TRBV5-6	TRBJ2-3	CASSLSGSGRPDPQYF	TGTGCCAGCAGCTTGTCGGGTAGCGGGAGGCCCGATCCGCAGTATTTT
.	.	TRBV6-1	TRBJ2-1	CASVERALYNEQFF	TGTGCCAGCGTTGAGCGGGCCCTATACAATGAGCAGTTCTTC
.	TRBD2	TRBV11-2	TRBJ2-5	CASTKRASGRAQRETQYF	TGTGCCAGCACCAAGAGGGCTAGCGGGAGGGCCCAGAGAGAGACCCAGTACTTC
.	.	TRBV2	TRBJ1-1	CASRQANTEAFF	TGTGCCTCCCGACAGGCTAACACTGAAGCTTTCTTT
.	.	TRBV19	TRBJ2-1	CASSFAGSSYNEQFF	TGTGCCAGTAGTTTCGCGGGTAGCTCCTACAATGAGCAGTTCTTC
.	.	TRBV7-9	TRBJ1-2	CASSLRSAILDYGYTF	TGTGCCAGCAGCTTAAGATCCGCCATCCTAGACTATGGCTACACCTTC
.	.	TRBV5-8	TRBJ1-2	CASSLVARNYGYTF	TGTGCCAGCAGCTTGGTTGCCAGAAACTATGGCTACACCTTC
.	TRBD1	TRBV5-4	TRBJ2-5	CASSLDRGRVETQYF	TGTGCCAGCAGCTTGGACAGGGGGAGAGTAGAGACCCAGTACTTC
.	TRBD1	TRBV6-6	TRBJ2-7	CASSYSGQATYEQYF	TGTGCCAGCAGTTACTCGGGACAGGCGACCTACGAGCAGTACTTC